This T cell receptor beta chain was observed in a study of blood T cells in healthy people across ages. Broader study findings: From one million sequenced T cells, diversity estimates were lower bounds.

This clonotype has at least ten counts. The antigen is unknown. The use of a sample-barcoded 5' primer and a J-beta primer mix characterized a second PCR of roughly 7 to 11 cycles. One entry per CDR3 protein, called by TCRdb with MiXCR from the 5' RACE reads. Of 550,000 to 650,000 distinct CDR3 sequences in the sample, around 27% were seen once. Another study also made use of these data, one on T cells of mothers and their children. Per that study: Every mother supplied over 8 million TCR beta CDR3 reads and every child about 3 million.

The sequenced sample was blood. This clonotype was sampled from a boy aged 2 to 9 in good health.

The CDR3 region is CSARDRVLSTDTQYF. The CDR3 DNA is TGCAGTGCTAGAGATAGGGTCCTAAGCACAGATACGCAGTATTTT. V and J are TRBV20-1 and TRBJ2-3; D is uncertain. The V gene lost 0 bases and the J gene lost 0 bases, with 10 bases spanning the gap. The CDR3 runs to 15 residues. CDR1 is DFQATT, CDR2 SNEGSKA, per germline (reference sequence).